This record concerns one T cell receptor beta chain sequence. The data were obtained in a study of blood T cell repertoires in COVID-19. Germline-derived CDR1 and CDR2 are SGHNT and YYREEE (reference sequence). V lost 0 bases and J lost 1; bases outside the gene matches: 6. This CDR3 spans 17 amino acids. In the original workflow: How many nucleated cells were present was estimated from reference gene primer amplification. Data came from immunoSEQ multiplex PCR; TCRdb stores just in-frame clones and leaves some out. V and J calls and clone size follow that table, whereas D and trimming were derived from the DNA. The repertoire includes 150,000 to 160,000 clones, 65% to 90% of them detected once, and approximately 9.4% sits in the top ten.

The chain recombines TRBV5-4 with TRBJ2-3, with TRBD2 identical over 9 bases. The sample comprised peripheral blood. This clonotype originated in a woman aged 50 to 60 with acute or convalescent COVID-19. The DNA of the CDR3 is TGTGCCAGCAGCTTGGGGGGTAGCGGGGGACGCACAGATACGCAGTATTTT. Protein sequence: CASSLGGSGGRTDTQYF. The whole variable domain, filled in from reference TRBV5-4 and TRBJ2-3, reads ETGVTQSPTHLIKTRGQQVTLRCSSQSGHNTVSWYQQALGQGPQFIFQYYREEENGRGNFPPRFSGLQFPNYSSELNVNALELDDSALYLCASSLGGSGGRTDTQYFGPGTRLTVL.